This TCR beta chain was retrieved from a study of CD8+ T cells in alopecia areata. Findings and limits, study-wide: On tofacitinib, scalp and blood still held many of the expanded lesional clones. In scalp, tofacitinib significantly decreased clonality and expanded CD8+ clones among the top 100.

Extracted RNA was reverse transcribed, and the resulting cDNA served as sequencing template. TCRdb keeps only in-frame clones here, not all; method: immunoSEQ multiplex PCR. The table lists more than 110,000 clones, less than 70% of them singletons. Regarding treatment: oral pan-JAK inhibitor, 5-10 mg twice daily. Separation by sorting yielded CD4+ and CD8+ T cells from PBMCs. The table lists this clone with a few counts. Antigen unknown. The V gene's germline CDR1 is SGHRS and CDR2 YFSETQ. The CDR3 extends over 12 amino acids. Trimming took off 6 bases at V and 3 bases at J, with 10 bases between the two ends.

This chain joins TRBV5-1 and TRBJ2-7; D is unclear. The source is a human donor with alopecia areata. Sequenced material: CD8+ T cells sorted from blood, taken at week 4, from a patient treated with tofacitinib. The CDR3 DNA follows: TGCGCCAGCACCGACAAGGACTACGAGCAGTACTTC. Translation: CASTDKDYEQYF.